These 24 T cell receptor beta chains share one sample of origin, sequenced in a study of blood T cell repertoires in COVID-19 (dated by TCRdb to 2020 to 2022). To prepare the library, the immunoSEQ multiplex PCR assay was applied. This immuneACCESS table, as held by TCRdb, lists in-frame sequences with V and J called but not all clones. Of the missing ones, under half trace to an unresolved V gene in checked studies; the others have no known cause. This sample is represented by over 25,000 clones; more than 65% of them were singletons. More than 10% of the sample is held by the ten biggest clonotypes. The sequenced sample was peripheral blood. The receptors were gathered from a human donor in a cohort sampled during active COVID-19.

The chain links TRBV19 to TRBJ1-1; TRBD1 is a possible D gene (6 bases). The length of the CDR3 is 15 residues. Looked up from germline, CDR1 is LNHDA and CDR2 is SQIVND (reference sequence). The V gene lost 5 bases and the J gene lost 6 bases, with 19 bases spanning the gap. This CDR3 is CASSAAGTLIPEAFF. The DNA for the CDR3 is TGTGCCAGTAGTGCCGCCGGGACATTGATACCTGAAGCTTTCTTT.

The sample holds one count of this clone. CDR3 DNA: TGTGCCAGCTCACAGGGACAGGGGGCTCTGGCTGAAGCTTTCTTT. Translation gives CASSQGQGALAEAFF. The chain carries TRBV18 and TRBJ1-1, with 12 bases aligning to TRBD1. Germline lookup yields CDR1 KGHSH and CDR2 LQKENI. CDR3 length: 15 residues. Trimming at V came to 4 bases and at J to 6 bases, leaving 6 bases not matched to a gene.

DNA for the CDR3: TGTGCCAGCAACCGGGACAACTACAATGAGCAGTTCTTC. It codes for CASNRDNYNEQFF. The chain links TRBV2 to TRBJ2-1, with a tentative D call TRBD1 (6 bases). The germline V gene encodes CDR1 SNHLY and CDR2 FYNNEI. This CDR3 contains 13 residues. The V and J ends lost 7 bases and 3 bases respectively, with 10 bases between them.

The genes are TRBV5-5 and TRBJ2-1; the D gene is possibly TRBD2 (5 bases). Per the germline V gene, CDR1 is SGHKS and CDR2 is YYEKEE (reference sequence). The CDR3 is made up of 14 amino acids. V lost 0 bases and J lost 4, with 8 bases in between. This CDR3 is CASSLGTGYNEQFF. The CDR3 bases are TGTGCCAGCAGCTTGGGAACGGGGTACAATGAGCAGTTCTTC.

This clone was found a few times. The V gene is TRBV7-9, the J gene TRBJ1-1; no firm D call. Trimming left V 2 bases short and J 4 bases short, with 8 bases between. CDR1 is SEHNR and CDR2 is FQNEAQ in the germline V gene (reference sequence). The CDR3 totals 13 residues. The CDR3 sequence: CASSLSLFTEAFF. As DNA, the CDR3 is TGTGCCAGCAGCTTATCACTGTTCACTGAAGCTTTCTTT.

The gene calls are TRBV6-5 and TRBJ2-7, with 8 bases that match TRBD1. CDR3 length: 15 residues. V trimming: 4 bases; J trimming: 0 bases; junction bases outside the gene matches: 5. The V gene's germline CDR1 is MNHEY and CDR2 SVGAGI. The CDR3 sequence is CASSFAQGVSYEQYF. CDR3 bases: TGTGCCAGCAGTTTCGCACAGGGGGTCTCCTACGAGCAGTACTTC.

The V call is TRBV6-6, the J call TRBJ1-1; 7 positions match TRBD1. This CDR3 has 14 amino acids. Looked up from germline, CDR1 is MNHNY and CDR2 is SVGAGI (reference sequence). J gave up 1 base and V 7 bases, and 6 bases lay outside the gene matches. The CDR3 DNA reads TGTGCCAGCACCACGGGGACAGAGAACACTGAAGCTTTCTTT. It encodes CASTTGTENTEAFF.

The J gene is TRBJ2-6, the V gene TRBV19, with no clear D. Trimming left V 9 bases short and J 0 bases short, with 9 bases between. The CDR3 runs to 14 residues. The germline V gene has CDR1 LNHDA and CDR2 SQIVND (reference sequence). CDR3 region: CASTTGSGANVLTF. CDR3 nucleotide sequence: TGTGCCAGCACGACTGGCTCTGGGGCCAACGTCCTGACTTTC.

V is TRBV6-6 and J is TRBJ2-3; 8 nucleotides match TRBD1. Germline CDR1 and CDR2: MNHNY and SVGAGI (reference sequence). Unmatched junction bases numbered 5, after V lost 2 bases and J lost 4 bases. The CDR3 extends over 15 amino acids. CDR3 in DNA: TGTGCCAGCAGTTACGAACAGGGGGGTCCAGATACGCAGTATTTT. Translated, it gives CASSYEQGGPDTQYF.

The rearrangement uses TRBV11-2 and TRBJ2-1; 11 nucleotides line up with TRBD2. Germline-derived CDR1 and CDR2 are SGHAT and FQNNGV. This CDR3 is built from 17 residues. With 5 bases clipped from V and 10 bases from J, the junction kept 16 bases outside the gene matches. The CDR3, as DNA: TGTGCCAGCAGCCCCTCCCCCGGGACTAGCGGACTTCTAGAGCAGTTCTTC. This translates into CASSPSPGTSGLLEQFF.

CDR3 bases: TGTGCCAGCAGTTACACGACAGGGTTCGGTCAGCCCCAGCATTTT. It codes for CASSYTTGFGQPQHF. The genes are TRBV6-2 or TRBV6-3 and TRBJ1-5; 7 nucleotides match TRBD1. This CDR3 has 15 residues. Losses at the gene ends were 2 bases for V and 6 bases for J; bases not matched to a gene: 7. Per the germline V gene, CDR1 is MNHEY and CDR2 is SVGEGT.

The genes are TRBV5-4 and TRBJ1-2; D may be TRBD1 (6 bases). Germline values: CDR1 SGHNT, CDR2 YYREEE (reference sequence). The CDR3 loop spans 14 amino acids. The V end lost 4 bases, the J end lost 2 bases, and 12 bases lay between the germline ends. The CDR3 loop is CASSTPGQNYGYTF. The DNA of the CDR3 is TGTGCCAGCAGCACCCCCGGACAGAACTATGGCTACACCTTC.

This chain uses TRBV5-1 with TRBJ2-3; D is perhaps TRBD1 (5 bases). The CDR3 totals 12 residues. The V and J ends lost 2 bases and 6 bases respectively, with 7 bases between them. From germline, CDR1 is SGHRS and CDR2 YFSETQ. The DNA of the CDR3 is TGCGCCAGCAGCTTTAACAGGGATACGCAGTATTTT. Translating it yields CASSFNRDTQYF.

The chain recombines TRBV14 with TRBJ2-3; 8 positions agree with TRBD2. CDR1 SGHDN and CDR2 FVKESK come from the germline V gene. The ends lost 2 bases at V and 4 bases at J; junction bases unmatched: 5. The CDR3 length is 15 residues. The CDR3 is CASSQRGLAPDTQYF. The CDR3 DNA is TGTGCCAGCAGCCAAAGAGGACTAGCCCCAGATACGCAGTATTTT.

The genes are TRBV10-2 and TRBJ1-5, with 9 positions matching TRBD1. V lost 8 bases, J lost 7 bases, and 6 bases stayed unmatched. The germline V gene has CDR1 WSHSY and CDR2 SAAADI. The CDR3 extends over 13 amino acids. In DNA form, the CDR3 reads TGCGCCAGCCAAGGGACAGGGCAACAGCCCCAGCATTTT. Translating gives CASQGTGQQPQHF.

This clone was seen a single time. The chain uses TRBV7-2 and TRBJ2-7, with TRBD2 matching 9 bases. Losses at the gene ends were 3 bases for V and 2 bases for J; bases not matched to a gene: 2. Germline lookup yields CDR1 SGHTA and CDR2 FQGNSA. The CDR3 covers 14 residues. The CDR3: CASSLGGGAYEQYF. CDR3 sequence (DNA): TGTGCCAGCAGCTTGGGCGGGGGGGCCTACGAGCAGTACTTC.

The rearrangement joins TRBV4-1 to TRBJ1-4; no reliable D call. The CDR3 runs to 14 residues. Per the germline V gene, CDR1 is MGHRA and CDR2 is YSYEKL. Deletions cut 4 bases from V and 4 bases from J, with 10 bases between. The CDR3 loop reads CASSPLGVNEKLFF. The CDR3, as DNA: TGCGCCAGCAGCCCGTTAGGAGTTAATGAAAAACTGTTTTTT.

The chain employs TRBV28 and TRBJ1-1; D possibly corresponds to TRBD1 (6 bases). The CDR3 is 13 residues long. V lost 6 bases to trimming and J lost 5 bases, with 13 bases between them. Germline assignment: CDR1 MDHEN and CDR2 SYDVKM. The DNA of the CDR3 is TGTGCCAGCAGGTACAGGGCTTTTACTGAAGCTTTCTTT. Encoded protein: CASRYRAFTEAFF.

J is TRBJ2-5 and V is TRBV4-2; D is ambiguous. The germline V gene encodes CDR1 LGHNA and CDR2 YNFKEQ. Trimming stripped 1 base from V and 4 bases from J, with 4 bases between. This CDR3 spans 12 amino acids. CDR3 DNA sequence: TGTGCCAGCAGCCAAGCCGGAGAGACCCAGTACTTC. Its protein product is CASSQAGETQYF.

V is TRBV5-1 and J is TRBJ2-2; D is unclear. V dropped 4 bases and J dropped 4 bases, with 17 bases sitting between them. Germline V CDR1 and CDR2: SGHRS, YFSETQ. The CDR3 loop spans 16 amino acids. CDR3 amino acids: CASSTRLYPGTGELFF. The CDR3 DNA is TGCGCCAGCAGCACCCGACTTTATCCGGGCACCGGGGAGCTGTTTTTT. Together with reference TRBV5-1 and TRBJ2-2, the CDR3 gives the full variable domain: KAGVTQTPRYLIKTRGQQVTLSCSPISGHRSVSWYQQTPGQGLQFLFEYFSETQRNKGNFPGRFSGRQFSNSRSEMNVSTLELGDSALYLCASSTRLYPGTGELFFGEGSRLTVL.

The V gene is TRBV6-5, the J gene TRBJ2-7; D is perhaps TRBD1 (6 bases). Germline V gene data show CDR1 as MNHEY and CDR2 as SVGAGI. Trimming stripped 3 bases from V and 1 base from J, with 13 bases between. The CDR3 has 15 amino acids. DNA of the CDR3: TGTGCCAGCAGTTATGGACAGCGTCCTTCCTACGAGCAGTACTTC. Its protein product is CASSYGQRPSYEQYF.

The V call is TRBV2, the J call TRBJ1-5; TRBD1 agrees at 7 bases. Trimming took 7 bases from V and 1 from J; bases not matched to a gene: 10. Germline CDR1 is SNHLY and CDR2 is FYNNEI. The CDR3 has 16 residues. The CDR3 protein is CASKKEGARSNQPQHF. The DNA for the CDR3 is TGTGCCAGCAAAAAGGAGGGGGCGAGGAGCAATCAGCCCCAGCATTTT.

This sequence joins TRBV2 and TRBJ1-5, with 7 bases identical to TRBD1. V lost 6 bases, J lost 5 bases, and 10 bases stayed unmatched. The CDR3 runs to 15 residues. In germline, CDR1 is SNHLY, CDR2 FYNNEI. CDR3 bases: TGTGCCAGCAGGGGACTGACAGGGTTACATCAGCCCCAGCATTTT. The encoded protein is CASRGLTGLHQPQHF.

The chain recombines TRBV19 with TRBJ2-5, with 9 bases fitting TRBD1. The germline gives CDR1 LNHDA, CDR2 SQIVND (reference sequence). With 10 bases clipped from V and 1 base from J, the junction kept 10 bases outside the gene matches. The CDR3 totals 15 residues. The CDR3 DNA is TGTGCCACTTCGTCCGGGACAGGGATCCAAGAGACCCAGTACTTC. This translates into CATSSGTGIQETQYF.